These 19 T cell receptor beta chains were all obtained from the same sample, sequenced in a study of tumor-infiltrating lymphocytes in glioblastoma multiforme. TCRB libraries came from RNA via three nested multiplex PCR rounds. TCRdb processed the multiplex PCR reads anew with MiXCR; each CDR3 protein has one entry. The profile covers over 10,000 distinct CDR3 sequences, with approximately 70% appearing a single time and approximately 29% taken by the ten largest. Sequencing was performed on brain tumor tissue. These receptors all come from a male donor with glioblastoma.

As to this clonotype: This likely comes from a read error, as the CDR3 has no conserved phenylalanine or tryptophan at its end. The chain combines TRBV28 with TRBJ2-1; D gene uncertain. Looked up from germline, CDR1 is MDHEN and CDR2 is SYDVKM. CDR3 length: 14 residues. Trimming removed 6 bases from V and 6 bases from J, with 15 bases in between. Written as DNA, the CDR3 is TGTGCCAGCAGCCCCCGCAGAGTTTCCAATGAGCAGTTCTCC. It translates to CASSPRRVSNEQFS.

On this clonotype itself: Sequence at one end of the junction differs from germline and may be a read error. This chain joins TRBV6-5 and TRBJ2-5, with a weak D call TRBD2 (6 bases). Germline assignment: CDR1 MNHEY and CDR2 SVGAGI. This CDR3 contains 21 residues. CDR3 sequence (DNA): TGTGCCAGCAGTTACCCCAGGCATCCACGTTGGGGAGGAAAGGTTAGAGAGGCCCAGTACTTC. It specifies CASSYPRHPRWGGKVREAQYF.

Concerning this clonotype: Possible read error: a much larger clone is one base away. The chain employs TRBV5-1 and TRBJ1-6; a weak D match, TRBD1 (6 bases). Trimming took off 4 bases at V and 8 bases at J, with 16 bases between the two ends. Germline loops: CDR1 SGHRS, CDR2 YFSETQ. CDR3 length equals 15 residues. CDR3 region: CASSPGTRGHSPLHF. The DNA of the CDR3 is TGCGCCAGCAGCCCCGGGACAAGGGGCCATTCACCCCTCCACTTT.

This clonotype is categorized as medium-sized. The chain carries TRBV20-1 and TRBJ2-5; perhaps TRBD2 as D (7 bases). This CDR3 has 15 residues. The germline gives CDR1 DFQATT, CDR2 SNEGSKA (reference sequence). The V gene lost 1 base and the J gene lost 4 bases, with 16 bases spanning the gap. CDR3 sequence: CSARVGGAGVETQYF. CDR3 nucleotides: TGCAGTGCTAGAGTGGGGGGGGCCGGTGTAGAGACCCAGTACTTC.

This clonotype was seen a handful of times. The V gene is TRBV20-1, the J gene TRBJ2-1; no reliable D call. The CDR3 sequence is 16 residues long. The V and J ends lost 4 bases and 2 bases respectively, with 18 bases between them. Germline V gene sequence: CDR1 DFQATT, CDR2 SNEGSKA (reference sequence). The CDR3 loop reads CSATFGWGAAYNEQFF. The CDR3 DNA sequence: TGCAGTGCTACCTTTGGGTGGGGTGCGGCCTACAATGAGCAGTTCTTC.

The chain employs TRBV11-2 and TRBJ2-1, with D possibly TRBD1 on 5 matching bases. The ends were cut back, 1 base at V and 2 bases at J, with 15 bases in the middle. This CDR3 has 17 amino acids. CDR1 and CDR2 (germline): SGHAT, FQNNGV. As DNA, the CDR3 is TGTGCCAGCAGCTTAGGCCCCGCTAGGGGCACCTACAATGAGCAGTTCTTC. As protein: CASSLGPARGTYNEQFF.

The rearrangement links TRBV5-6 to TRBJ1-6; no clear D. Trimming pared 3 bases from V and 5 bases from J, leaving 6 bases between. Germline CDR1 and CDR2: SGHDT and YYEEEE. The length of the CDR3 is 13 residues. This CDR3 reads CASSSYDNSPLHF. DNA of the CDR3: TGTGCCAGCAGCTCGTATGATAATTCACCCCTCCACTTT.

The rearrangement links TRBV11-2 to TRBJ2-7; 7 bases match TRBD1. The CDR3 is made up of 16 amino acids. Germline values: CDR1 SGHAT, CDR2 FQNNGV. V lost 4 bases to trimming and J lost 3 bases; unmatched junction nucleotides: 12. DNA for the CDR3: TGTGCCAGCAGCTCCCAATCGACAGGGCGGGTCTACGAGCAGTACTTC. As protein: CASSSQSTGRVYEQYF.

As to this clonotype: A much larger clonotype is one base distant, so this may be a read error. This likely comes from a read error, as the CDR3 has no conserved phenylalanine or tryptophan at its end. The V gene is TRBV2, the J gene TRBJ2-3, with 9 bases identical to TRBD2. Germline values: CDR1 SNHLY, CDR2 FYNNEI. The J segment lost 2 bases and the V segment lost 8 bases, leaving 8 bases of the junction unmatched. This CDR3 is built from 15 residues. Written as DNA, the CDR3 is TGTGCCAGCGGAACTAGCGGGTTATCCACAGATACGCAGTATTTG. As protein: CASGTSGLSTDTQYL.

This clonotype was picked up many times. The CDR3 bases are TGCGCCAGCAGCTTGGGCGGGAGGAGCGATACGCAGTATTTT. This encodes CASSLGGRSDTQYF. The J gene is TRBJ2-3, the V gene TRBV5-1; 8 bases align to TRBD2. V shed 0 bases, J shed 6 bases, and the junction held 3 bases outside the gene matches. The length of the CDR3 is 14 residues. Germline V lookup: CDR1 SGHRS, CDR2 YFSETQ.

This clonotype was seen at least ten times. This chain joins TRBV20-1 and TRBJ2-7; D is possibly TRBD2 (5 bases). The CDR3 is 14 amino acids. Germline CDR1 reads DFQATT; CDR2 reads SNEGSKA (reference sequence). Trimming removed 3 bases at V and 5 bases at J, with 17 bases between. The DNA for the CDR3 is TGCAGTGCTAGCCTAGGACTCGCGGCCGACGAGCAGTACTTC. It encodes CSASLGLAADEQYF.

V and J are TRBV20-1 and TRBJ2-3; D perhaps matches TRBD2 (5 bases). Deletions cut 4 bases from V and 3 bases from J, with 14 bases between. Germline CDR1 is DFQATT and CDR2 is SNEGSKA (reference sequence). The CDR3 is made up of 14 amino acids. CDR3 in amino acids: CSAIDYTTTDTQYF. In nucleotides, the CDR3 is TGCAGTGCTATCGACTATACGACGACAGATACGCAGTATTTT.

Concerning this clonotype itself: Possible read error: a much larger clone is one base away. The rearrangement links TRBV5-1 to TRBJ2-1; 8 nucleotides align to TRBD2. V dropped 3 bases and J dropped 5; count of bases not matched to a gene: 10. This CDR3 comprises 16 residues. CDR1 is SGHRS and CDR2 is YFSETQ in the germline V gene. Here the CDR3 DNA reads TGCGCCAGCAGCTCGACGGGACTAGGAGCCCACAATGAGCAGTTCTTC. Residues: CASSSTGLGAHNEQFF.

This clonotype was counted a single time. The rearrangement uses TRBV29-1 and TRBJ2-5, with D perhaps matching TRBD1 or TRBD2 (5 bases each). Germline V gives CDR1 SQVTM, CDR2 ANQGSEA. The V and J ends lost 7 bases and 5 bases respectively, with 11 bases between them. The CDR3 is made up of 11 amino acids. CDR3 region: CSGQWGETQYF. CDR3 bases: TGCAGCGGGCAGTGGGGGGAGACCCAGTACTTC. The variable domain in full, completed from reference TRBV29-1 and TRBJ2-5, reads SAVISQKPSRDICQRGTSLTIQCQVDSQVTMMFWYRQQPGQSLTLIATANQGSEATYESGFVIDKFPISRPNLTFSTLTVSNMSPEDSSIYLCSGQWGETQYFGPGTRLLVL.

This clonotype was detected many times. A much bigger clone sits one base away, suggesting this may be a read error. The rearrangement links TRBV6-1 to TRBJ1-4, with TRBD1 matching 9 bases. The CDR3 loop spans 14 amino acids. Germline CDR1 MNHNS, CDR2 SASEGT. As DNA, the CDR3 is TGTGCCGGCAGTGAAACCGGGACAGGGGAAAAACTGTTTTTT. This translates into CAGSETGTGEKLFF.

This clonotype was seen more than once but under ten times. V usage is TRBV21-1 and J usage is TRBJ2-3; whether TRBD1, the table's D call, matches the DNA was not checked. TRBV21-1 is an annotated pseudogene. The CDR3 sequence is 19 residues long. The CDR3 loop is CASSHTGTSRFHSTDTQYF. As DNA, the CDR3 is TGTGCCAGCAGCCATACCGGGACATCCCGTTTCCATAGCACAGATACGCAGTATTTT.

For this clonotype: The conserved phenylalanine or tryptophan is not found at the CDR3 terminus, so this likely reflects a read error. V usage is TRBV11-2 and J usage is TRBJ2-1, with D possibly being TRBD1 (6 bases). The germline V gene has CDR1 SGHAT and CDR2 FQNNGV. The length of the CDR3 is 13 residues. Trimming removed 11 bases from V and 7 bases from J, with 18 bases in between. The CDR3: CAVSLGRGNEQFS. The CDR3 DNA is TGTGCCGTCAGCTTAGGTAGGGGGAATGAGCAGTTCTCC.

The gene calls are TRBV5-4 and TRBJ1-2; D gene uncertain. The V end lost 4 bases, the J end lost 4 bases, and 11 bases lay between the germline ends. Looked up from germline, CDR1 is SGHNT and CDR2 is YYREEE (reference sequence). The CDR3 extends over 13 amino acids. The chain's CDR3 is CASSTDGVYGYTF. The DNA of the CDR3 is TGTGCCAGCAGCACGGACGGTGTCTATGGCTACACCTTC.

Worth noting for this clonotype: Lacking the conserved final phenylalanine or tryptophan, this CDR3 likely reflects a read error. The V gene is TRBV14, the J gene TRBJ2-4; TRBD1 might be the D (6 bases). V lost 1 base, J lost 4 bases, and 14 bases lay in between. The V gene's germline CDR1 is SGHDN and CDR2 FVKESK. This CDR3 comprises 16 residues. CDR3 region: CASSQAGHLAKNIQYL. CDR3 bases: TGTGCCAGCAGCCAAGCGGGACATTTAGCTAAAAACATTCAGTACTTA.